The 30 T cell receptor beta chains listed next were all sequenced from one sample in a study of low-dose radiotherapy and immunotherapy resistance in tumors. Described time point: before trial treatment. TRAV- and TRBV-specific primers, spanning alpha and beta chains, primed first-strand cDNA. A constant-region primer paired with the V-primer adapter amplified TCRs over approximately 18 PCR cycles. TCRdb re-derived calls from the reads in MiXCR, one entry per CDR3 protein. This table holds approximately 84,000 distinct CDR3 sequences, about a sixth found once. Sequencing used PBMCs, obtained before treatment. These receptors originate from a male donor with prostate cancer.

This clonotype was observed at least ten times. The J gene is TRBJ1-2, the V gene TRBV20-1, with D possibly matching TRBD1 (5 bases). Trimming removed 3 bases at V and 3 bases at J, with 8 bases between. Germline V gives CDR1 DFQATT, CDR2 SNEGSKA (reference sequence). This CDR3 is built from 12 residues. CDR3 DNA: TGCAGTGCTAGCGACAGAGACTATGGCTACACCTTC. This translates into CSASDRDYGYTF.

This clonotype has ten or more counts. This rearrangement joins TRBV7-6 to TRBJ1-3, with a weak D call TRBD1 (5 bases). CDR1 and CDR2 from the germline V gene are SGHVS and FNYEAQ. The length of the CDR3 is 12 residues. V lost 6 bases and J 11 bases, leaving 14 bases between the germline ends. DNA for the CDR3: TGTGCCAGCAGTTATATCCGGGACGCCATATATTTT. Its protein is CASSYIRDAIYF.

The table lists this clonotype with a few counts. The rearrangement joins TRBV19 to TRBJ2-7; no clear D gene. The V gene's germline CDR1 is LNHDA and CDR2 SQIVND (reference sequence). The CDR3 length is 15 residues. V was shortened by 5 bases and J by 0 bases, with 14 bases between the two germline ends. CDR3 nucleotide sequence: TGTGCCAGTAGTGCCCGACACTTCAACTCCTACGAGCAGTACTTC. It encodes CASSARHFNSYEQYF.

This clonotype was found many times. The chain carries TRBV9 and TRBJ2-3; D possibly corresponds to TRBD2 (5 bases). Germline CDR1 and CDR2: SGDLS and YYNGEE. The CDR3 sequence is 16 residues long. Trimming left V 0 bases short and J 1 base short, with 12 bases between. DNA for the CDR3: TGTGCCAGCAGCGTAGAGAGGGCACGAGGCACAGATACGCAGTATTTT. Protein product: CASSVERARGTDTQYF.

This clonotype was found many times. This chain uses TRBV2 with TRBJ2-3, with 13 bases identical to TRBD2. Germline CDR1 SNHLY, CDR2 FYNNEI. Trimming cost V 1 base and J 1 base; bases outside gene matches: 5. This CDR3 has 18 residues. CDR3 region: CASSEELAGGPGTDTQYF. The CDR3 bases are TGTGCCAGCAGTGAAGAACTAGCGGGGGGGCCGGGCACAGATACGCAGTATTTT.

In its sample, this clonotype was seen many times. The chain has TRBV7-2 and TRBJ2-7; 13 bases agree with TRBD2. CDR1 is SGHTA and CDR2 is FQGNSA in the germline V gene. CDR3 length: 16 amino acids. J gave up 3 bases and V 4 bases, and 6 bases lay outside the gene matches. The DNA of the CDR3 is TGTGCCAGCAGCTCCTACCGACTAGCGGGGGGCTACGAGCAGTACTTC. Translating gives CASSSYRLAGGYEQYF.

This clonotype was counted many times. J is TRBJ1-2 and V is TRBV27; 7 bases line up with TRBD1. The J segment lost 4 bases and the V segment lost 0 bases, leaving 8 bases of the junction unmatched. The CDR3 covers 16 residues. CDR1 and CDR2 (germline): MNHEY, SMNVEV (reference sequence). CDR3 in amino acids: CASSLSSRQGLYGYTF. CDR3 sequence (DNA): TGTGCCAGCAGTTTATCCTCCCGACAGGGACTCTATGGCTACACCTTC.

Ten or more counts support this clonotype. The chain combines TRBV12-3 or TRBV12-4 with TRBJ2-7; D not resolved. The CDR3 is made up of 12 amino acids. V lost 6 bases, J lost 4 bases, and 10 bases lay in between. CDR3 loop: CASSALAYEQYF. CDR3 coding DNA: TGTGCCAGCAGCGCCCTTGCGTACGAGCAGTACTTC.

Comments on this clonotype: No DNA is shown, since the ends of the CDR3 on it are uncertain; the CDR3 is the one TCRdb lists. V and J are TRBV20-1 and TRBJ1-4; TRBD1 is the table's D call and was not checked against the DNA. The V gene's germline CDR1 is DFQATT and CDR2 SNEGSKA (reference sequence). The CDR3 has 14 residues if both end residues are counted. CDR3 region: CSAHRSSSEKLFFF.

This clonotype showed up just a few times. The rearrangement links TRBV5-1 to TRBJ2-1; D may be TRBD1 or TRBD2 (5 bases each). The CDR3 extends over 16 amino acids. Trimming took off 6 bases at V and 6 bases at J, with 22 bases between the two ends. The V gene's germline CDR1 is SGHRS and CDR2 YFSETQ. The CDR3 DNA reads TGCGCCAGCACCGAAAGGGGATCCGGGACCACCAATGAGCAGTTCTTC. Its protein is CASTERGSGTTNEQFF.

This clonotype has at least ten counts. CDR3 sequence reads: CASSATSYEQYF. As DNA, the CDR3 is TGTGCCAGCAGTGCGACATCCTACGAGCAGTACTTC. The chain carries TRBV6-1 and TRBJ2-7, with D unresolved. Germline V gene data show CDR1 as MNHNS and CDR2 as SASEGT. The CDR3 loop spans 12 amino acids. V gave up 4 bases and J gave up 1 base, with 5 bases separating them.

In its sample, this clonotype was seen many times. V usage is TRBV4-2 and J usage is TRBJ2-4; 7 nucleotides line up with TRBD2. The CDR3 is made up of 16 amino acids. V shed 1 base and J 5 bases; nucleotides not matched to a gene: 8. The germline V gene encodes CDR1 LGHNA and CDR2 YNFKEQ. CDR3 in amino acids: CASSQAVRGSQNIQYF. In DNA form, the CDR3 reads TGTGCCAGCAGCCAAGCTGTGCGGGGGTCCCAAAACATTCAGTACTTC.

This clonotype was detected many times. The V call is TRBV10-3, the J call TRBJ1-1, with D uncertain. Germline lookup yields CDR1 ENHRY and CDR2 SYGVKD. Trimming pared 3 bases from V and 3 bases from J, leaving 11 bases between. CDR3 length: 14 residues. The CDR3 DNA reads TGTGCCATCAGTGATCGAGGGAGGGACACTGAAGCTTTCTTT. Encoded protein: CAISDRGRDTEAFF.

This clonotype was observed at least ten times. The chain recombines TRBV9 with TRBJ2-2; D uncertain. This CDR3 is 13 amino acids long. Trimming stripped 0 bases from V and 1 base from J, with 1 base between. CDR1 and CDR2 (germline): SGDLS, YYNGEE. The chain's CDR3 is CASSVENTGELFF. The CDR3 coding sequence is TGTGCCAGCAGCGTAGAGAACACCGGGGAGCTGTTTTTT.

This clonotype was recorded at least ten times. The V and J genes are TRBV6-2 or TRBV6-3 and TRBJ1-4, with a possible D match to TRBD1 (5 bases). From germline, CDR1 is MNHEY and CDR2 SVGEGT. Trimming stripped 0 bases from V and 8 bases from J, with 16 bases between. The CDR3 is made up of 16 amino acids. CDR3 in DNA: TGTGCCAGCAGTTACTCGAGTGGGCAGGGTGGAGAAAAACTGTTTTTT. Encoded protein: CASSYSSGQGGEKLFF.

Points on this clonotype: A read error is likely here: a far larger clone is one base away. This chain connects TRBV5-3 to TRBJ2-7, with D perhaps TRBD1 (5 bases). TRBV5-3 qualifies as an ORF whose function is uncertain. The V end was cut by 10 bases, the J end by 3 bases, with 17 bases between. This CDR3 comprises 13 residues. The CDR3 protein is CARSLGADYEQYF. The DNA of the CDR3 is TGTGCCCGCAGCTTAGGGGCAGACTACGAGCAGTACTTC.

This clonotype has at least ten counts. The chain employs TRBV11-1 and TRBJ2-1, with 10 nucleotides matching TRBD1. The CDR3 spans 15 residues. Germline V gene lookup returns CDR1 SGHAT and CDR2 FQDESV (reference sequence). The V and J ends lost 5 bases and 8 bases, in that order; junction bases with no gene match: 9. In DNA, the CDR3 is TGTGCCAGCAGCCCTGGGACAGGGGTGGCGGATGAGCAGTTCTTC. It encodes CASSPGTGVADEQFF.

This clonotype has ten or more counts. The genes are TRBV6-1 and TRBJ2-3; D is possibly TRBD2 (5 bases). V was cut by 2 bases and J by 0 bases, with 9 bases left in between. Looked up from germline, CDR1 is MNHNS and CDR2 is SASEGT. There are 15 residues in the CDR3. Here the CDR3 DNA reads TGTGCCAGCAGTGAATGGCTAGCTAGCACAGATACGCAGTATTTT. Translation: CASSEWLASTDTQYF.

This clonotype was detected ten times or more. CDR3: CATSRDHQPQHF. CDR3 DNA sequence: TGTGCCACCAGCAGGGACCATCAGCCCCAGCATTTT. The rearrangement links TRBV15 to TRBJ1-5, with no clear D. Per germline, CDR1 LNHNV and CDR2 YYDKDF (reference sequence). The ends were cut back, 3 bases at V and 5 bases at J, with 5 bases in the middle. The CDR3 totals 12 residues. Looking up the rest from reference TRBV15 and TRBJ1-5 gives the full variable domain: DAMVIQNPRYQVTQFGKPVTLSCSQTLNHNVMYWYQQKSSQAPKLLFHYYDKDFNNEADTPDNFQSRRPNTSFCFLDIRSPGLGDTAMYLCATSRDHQPQHFGDGTRLSIL.

This clonotype has ten or more counts. The rearrangement uses TRBV20-1 and TRBJ2-1; TRBD1 or TRBD2 may be the D gene (5 bases each). The CDR3 loop spans 16 amino acids. V was trimmed by 0 bases and J by 8 bases, leaving 20 bases between them. In germline, CDR1 is DFQATT, CDR2 SNEGSKA (reference sequence). This CDR3 reads CSARDLARGEGDEQFF. CDR3 nucleotide sequence: TGCAGTGCTAGAGATCTGGCTCGGGGAGAAGGGGATGAGCAGTTCTTC.

Ten or more counts support this clonotype. The chain couples TRBV3-1 to TRBJ2-7; D is undetermined. The CDR3 extends over 13 amino acids. Germline V CDR1 and CDR2: LGHDT, YNNKEL (reference sequence). Trimming removed 5 bases from V and 7 bases from J, with 15 bases in between. As DNA, the CDR3 is TGTGCCAGCAGCTACGGCTCCCTGGGGGAGCAGTACTTC. The encoded protein is CASSYGSLGEQYF.

In its sample, this clonotype was seen many times. The V gene is TRBV6-6, the J gene TRBJ2-6; D ambiguous. This CDR3 is 15 amino acids long. CDR1 MNHNY and CDR2 SVGAGI come from the germline V gene (reference sequence). With 0 bases removed from V and 1 base from J, the gap between germline ends came to 4 bases. The DNA for the CDR3 is TGTGCCAGCAGTTACTCCAGGTCTGGGGCCAACGTCCTGACTTTC. Translated, it gives CASSYSRSGANVLTF.

This clonotype was seen many times. V is TRBV14 and J is TRBJ2-7, with D tentatively TRBD2 (5 bases). The ends were cut back, 2 bases at V and 4 bases at J, with 9 bases in the middle. The CDR3 runs to 13 residues. Germline CDR1 reads SGHDN; CDR2 reads FVKESK. The CDR3 is CASSQLSGYEQYF. The CDR3 DNA is TGTGCCAGCAGCCAATTGTCGGGATACGAGCAGTACTTC.

This clonotype was seen many times. The gene calls are TRBV27 and TRBJ2-5; D is possibly TRBD1 (5 bases). CDR3 length equals 16 residues. In germline, CDR1 is MNHEY, CDR2 SMNVEV (reference sequence). The V and J ends lost 2 bases and 7 bases respectively, with 20 bases between them. Written as DNA, the CDR3 is TGTGCCAGCAGTTTAAGGGGCACAGTCCAAGATCCGACCCAGTACTTC. Encoded protein: CASSLRGTVQDPTQYF.

This clonotype has a count of ten or more. J is TRBJ2-1 and V is TRBV6-5; D assignment may be TRBD1 or TRBD2 (7 bases each). V was clipped by 0 bases and J by 7 bases, with 16 bases between them. The CDR3 runs to 16 residues. CDR1 is MNHEY, CDR2 SVGAGI, per germline. CDR3 DNA sequence: TGTGCCAGCAGTTACTCGACAATCAGGGGGGGAAATGAGCAGTTCTTC. This sequence encodes CASSYSTIRGGNEQFF.

There are a few counts of this clonotype. This likely traces to a read error, being one base from a far larger clone. The CDR3 nucleotides are TGTGCCAGCAGTGACTCGACTAGCGGGGGCAATGAGCAGTACTTC. It codes for CASSDSTSGGNEQYF. The chain employs TRBV6-4 and TRBJ2-7, with 12 positions matching TRBD2. The V gene's germline CDR1 is MRHNA and CDR2 SNTAGT. Trimming at V came to 0 bases and at J to 7 bases, leaving 4 bases not matched to a gene. This CDR3 comprises 15 residues.

The CDR3 reads CASSSSGTSTDTQYF. In DNA form, the CDR3 reads TGTGCCAGCAGCTCCTCCGGGACTAGCACAGATACGCAGTATTTT. The J gene is TRBJ2-3, the V gene TRBV11-2; possibly TRBD2 for D (6 bases). Germline CDR1 is SGHAT and CDR2 is FQNNGV. Trimming stripped 4 bases from V and 0 bases from J, with 11 bases between. CDR3 length equals 15 residues.

This chain uses TRBV6-5 with TRBJ1-5; D is ambiguous. V lost 8 bases and J lost 6, with 17 bases in between. The CDR3 length is 14 residues. Germline CDR1 and CDR2: MNHEY and SVGAGI. CDR3 sequence: CASGLGLWGQPQHF. For the CDR3, the DNA is TGTGCCAGCGGCCTTGGCCTCTGGGGTCAGCCCCAGCATTTT.

There are many counts of this clonotype. An end of the junction does not agree with germline; a read error may underlie this. The V gene is TRBV5-1, the J gene TRBJ1-1; D unresolved. In germline, CDR1 is SGHRS, CDR2 YFSETQ. The CDR3 extends over 14 amino acids. The CDR3: CASSLAGWNTESFF. CDR3 nucleotides: TGCGCCAGCAGCTTGGCCGGGTGGAACACTGAATCTTTCTTT.

This chain uses TRBV29-1 with TRBJ2-5; D not certain. Germline CDR1 and CDR2: SQVTM and ANQGSEA. V dropped 5 bases and J dropped 1 base, with 8 bases sitting between them. The CDR3 runs to 12 residues. CDR3 sequence: CSVRRAQETQYF. The CDR3 DNA reads as TGCAGCGTTAGACGGGCCCAAGAGACCCAGTACTTC. Based on the CDR3 plus reference TRBV29-1 and TRBJ2-5, the full variable domain is SAVISQKPSRDICQRGTSLTIQCQVDSQVTMMFWYRQQPGQSLTLIATANQGSEATYESGFVIDKFPISRPNLTFSTLTVSNMSPEDSSIYLCSVRRAQETQYFGPGTRLLVL.